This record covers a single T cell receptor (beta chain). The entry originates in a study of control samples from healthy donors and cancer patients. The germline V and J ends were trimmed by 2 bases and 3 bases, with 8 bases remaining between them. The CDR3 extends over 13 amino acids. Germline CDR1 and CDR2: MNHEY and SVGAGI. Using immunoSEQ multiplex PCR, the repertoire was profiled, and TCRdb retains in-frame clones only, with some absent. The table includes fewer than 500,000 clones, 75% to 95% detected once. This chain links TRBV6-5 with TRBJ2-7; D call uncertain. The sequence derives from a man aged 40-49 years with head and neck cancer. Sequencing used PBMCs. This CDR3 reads CASSYDLSYEQYF. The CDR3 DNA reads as TGTGCCAGCAGTTACGATCTTAGCTACGAGCAGTACTTC.